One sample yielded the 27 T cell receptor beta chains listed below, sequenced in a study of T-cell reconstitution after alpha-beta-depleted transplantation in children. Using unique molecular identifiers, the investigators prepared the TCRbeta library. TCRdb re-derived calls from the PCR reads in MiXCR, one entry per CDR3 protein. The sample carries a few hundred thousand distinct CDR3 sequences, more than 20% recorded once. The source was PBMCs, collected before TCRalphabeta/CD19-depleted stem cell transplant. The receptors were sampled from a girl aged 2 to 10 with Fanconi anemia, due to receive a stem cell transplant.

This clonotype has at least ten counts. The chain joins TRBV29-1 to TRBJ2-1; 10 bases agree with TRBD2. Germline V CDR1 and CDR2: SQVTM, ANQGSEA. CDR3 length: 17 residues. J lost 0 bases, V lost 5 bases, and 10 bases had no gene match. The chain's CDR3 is CSVRPGLAVNSYNEQFF. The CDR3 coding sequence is TGCAGCGTTCGTCCCGGACTAGCGGTAAACTCCTACAATGAGCAGTTCTTC.

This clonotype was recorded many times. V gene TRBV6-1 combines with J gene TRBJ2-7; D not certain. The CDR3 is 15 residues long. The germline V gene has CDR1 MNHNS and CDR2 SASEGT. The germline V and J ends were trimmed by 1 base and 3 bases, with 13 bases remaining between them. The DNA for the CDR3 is TGTGCCAGCAGTGAAGTCCTCGACTGGATCTACGAGCAGTACTTC. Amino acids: CASSEVLDWIYEQYF.

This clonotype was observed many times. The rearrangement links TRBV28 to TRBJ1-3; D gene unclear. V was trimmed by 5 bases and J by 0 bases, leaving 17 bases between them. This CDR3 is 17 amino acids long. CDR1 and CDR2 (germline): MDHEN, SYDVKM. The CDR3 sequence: CASSPPRAFPSGNTIYF. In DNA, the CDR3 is TGTGCCAGCAGTCCGCCGAGGGCATTTCCCTCTGGAAACACCATATATTTT.

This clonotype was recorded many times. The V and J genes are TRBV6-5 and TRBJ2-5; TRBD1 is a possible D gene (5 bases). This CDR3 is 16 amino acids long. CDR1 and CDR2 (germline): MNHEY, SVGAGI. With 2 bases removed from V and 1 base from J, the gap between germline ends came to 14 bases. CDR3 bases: TGTGCCAGCAGTTACGGGGCCCGTCTGTTCCAAGAGACCCAGTACTTC. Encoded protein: CASSYGARLFQETQYF.

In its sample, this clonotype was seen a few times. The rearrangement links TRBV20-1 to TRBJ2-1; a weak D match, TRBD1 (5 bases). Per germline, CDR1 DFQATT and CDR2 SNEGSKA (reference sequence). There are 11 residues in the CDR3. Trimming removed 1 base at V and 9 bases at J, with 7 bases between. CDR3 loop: CSARGGVEQFF. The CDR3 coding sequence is TGCAGTGCTAGAGGGGGCGTTGAGCAGTTCTTC.

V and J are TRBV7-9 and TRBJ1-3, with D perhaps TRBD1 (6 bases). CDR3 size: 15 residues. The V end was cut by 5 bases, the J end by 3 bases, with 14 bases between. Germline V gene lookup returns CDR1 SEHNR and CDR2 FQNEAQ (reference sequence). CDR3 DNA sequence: TGTGCCAGCAGCATGTTAGGGGGGAATGGAAACACCATATATTTT. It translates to CASSMLGGNGNTIYF.

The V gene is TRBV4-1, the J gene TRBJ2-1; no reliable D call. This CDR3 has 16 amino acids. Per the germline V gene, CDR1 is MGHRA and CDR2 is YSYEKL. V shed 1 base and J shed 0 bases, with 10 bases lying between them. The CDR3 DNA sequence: TGCGCCAGCAGCCAAGGACTGTTAAGCTCCTACAATGAGCAGTTCTTC. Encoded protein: CASSQGLLSSYNEQFF.

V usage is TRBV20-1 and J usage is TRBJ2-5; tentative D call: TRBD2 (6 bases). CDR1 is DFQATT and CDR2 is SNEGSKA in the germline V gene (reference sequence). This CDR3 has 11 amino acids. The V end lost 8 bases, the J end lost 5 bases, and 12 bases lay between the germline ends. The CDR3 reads CSPRGGETQYF. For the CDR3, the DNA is TGCAGTCCCCGAGGAGGGGAGACCCAGTACTTC.

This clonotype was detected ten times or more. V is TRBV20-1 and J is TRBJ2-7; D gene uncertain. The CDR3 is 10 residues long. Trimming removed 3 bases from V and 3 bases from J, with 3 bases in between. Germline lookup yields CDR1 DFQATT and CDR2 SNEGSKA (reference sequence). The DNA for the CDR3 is TGCAGTGCTAGTTTCTACGAGCAGTACTTC. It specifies CSASFYEQYF.

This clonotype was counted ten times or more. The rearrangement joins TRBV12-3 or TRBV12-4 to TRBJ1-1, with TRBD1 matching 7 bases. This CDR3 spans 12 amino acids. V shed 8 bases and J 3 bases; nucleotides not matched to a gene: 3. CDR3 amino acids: CASLRGYTEAFF. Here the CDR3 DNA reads TGTGCCAGCCTCAGGGGGTACACTGAAGCTTTCTTT.

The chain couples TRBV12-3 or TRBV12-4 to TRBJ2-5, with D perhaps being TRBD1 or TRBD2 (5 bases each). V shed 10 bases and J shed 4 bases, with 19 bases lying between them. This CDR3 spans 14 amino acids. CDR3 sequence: CATSDRIGGETQYF. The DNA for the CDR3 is TGTGCCACCTCGGACCGGATTGGGGGAGAGACCCAGTACTTC.

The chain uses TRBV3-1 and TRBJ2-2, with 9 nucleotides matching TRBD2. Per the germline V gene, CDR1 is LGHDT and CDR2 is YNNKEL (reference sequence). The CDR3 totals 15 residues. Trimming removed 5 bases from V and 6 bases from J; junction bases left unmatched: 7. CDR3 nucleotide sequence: TGTGCCAGCAGCATTTCGGGACTAGCATCCGGGGAGCTGTTTTTT. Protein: CASSISGLASGELFF.

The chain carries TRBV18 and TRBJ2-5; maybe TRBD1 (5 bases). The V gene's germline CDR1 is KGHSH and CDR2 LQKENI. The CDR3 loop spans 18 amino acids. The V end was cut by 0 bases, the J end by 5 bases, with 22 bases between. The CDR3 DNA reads TGTGCCAGCTCACCACCGTCTGCCAGGACAAGGGATTGGGAGACCCAGTACTTC. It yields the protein CASSPPSARTRDWETQYF.

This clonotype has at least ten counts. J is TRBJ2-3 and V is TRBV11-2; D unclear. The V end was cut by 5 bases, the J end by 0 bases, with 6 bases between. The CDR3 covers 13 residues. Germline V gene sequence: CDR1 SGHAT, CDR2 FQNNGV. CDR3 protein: CASSPPSTDTQYF. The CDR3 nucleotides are TGTGCCAGCAGCCCTCCAAGCACAGATACGCAGTATTTT.

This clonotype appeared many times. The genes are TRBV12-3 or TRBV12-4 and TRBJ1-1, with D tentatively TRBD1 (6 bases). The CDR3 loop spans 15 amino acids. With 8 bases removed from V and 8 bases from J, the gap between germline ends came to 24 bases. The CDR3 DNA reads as TGTGCCAGCCCCCTCCCGGGACATCGGTCGAACGAAGCTTTCTTT. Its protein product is CASPLPGHRSNEAFF.

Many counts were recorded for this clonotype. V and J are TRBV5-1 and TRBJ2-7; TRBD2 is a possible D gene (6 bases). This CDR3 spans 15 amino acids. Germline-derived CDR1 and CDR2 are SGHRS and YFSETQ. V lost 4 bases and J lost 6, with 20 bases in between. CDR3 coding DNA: TGCGCCAGCAGCCCGGGACTGATGAGTACGGGCGAGCAGTACTTC. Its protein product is CASSPGLMSTGEQYF.

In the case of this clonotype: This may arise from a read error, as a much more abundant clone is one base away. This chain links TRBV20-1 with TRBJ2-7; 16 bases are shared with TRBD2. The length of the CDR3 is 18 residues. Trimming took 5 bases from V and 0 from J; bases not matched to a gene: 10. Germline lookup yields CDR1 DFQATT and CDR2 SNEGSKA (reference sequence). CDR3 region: CSAGGLAGGRTHSYEQYF. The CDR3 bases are TGCAGTGCTGGGGGACTAGCGGGGGGGCGGACCCACTCCTACGAGCAGTACTTC.

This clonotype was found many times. For the CDR3, the DNA is TGTGCCAGCAGGGGGACAGGATTTTACGAGCAGTACTTC. Protein sequence: CASRGTGFYEQYF. The chain carries TRBV25-1 and TRBJ2-7, with 8 bases that match TRBD1. CDR1 and CDR2 from the germline V gene are MGHDK and SYGVNS. This CDR3 comprises 13 residues. Losses at the gene ends were 6 bases for V and 4 bases for J; bases not matched to a gene: 5.

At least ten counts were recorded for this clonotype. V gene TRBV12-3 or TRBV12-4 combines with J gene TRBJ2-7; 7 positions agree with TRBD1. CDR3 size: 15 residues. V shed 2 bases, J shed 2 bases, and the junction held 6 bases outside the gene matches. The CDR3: CASSLPGQPPYEQYF. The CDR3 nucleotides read TGTGCCAGCAGTTTACCGGGACAGCCTCCCTACGAGCAGTACTTC.

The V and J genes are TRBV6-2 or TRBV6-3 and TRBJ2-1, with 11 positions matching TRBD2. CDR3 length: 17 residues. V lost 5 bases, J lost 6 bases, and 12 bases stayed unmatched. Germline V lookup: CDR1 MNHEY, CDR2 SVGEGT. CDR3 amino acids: CASSPRVAGGPRNEQFF. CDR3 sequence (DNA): TGTGCCAGCAGTCCTCGGGTAGCGGGGGGGCCACGCAATGAGCAGTTCTTC.

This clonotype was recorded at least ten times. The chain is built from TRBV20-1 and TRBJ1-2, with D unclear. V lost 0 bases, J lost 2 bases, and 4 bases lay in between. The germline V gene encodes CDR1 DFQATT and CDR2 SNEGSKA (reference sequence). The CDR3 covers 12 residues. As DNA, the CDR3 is TGCAGTGCTAGAGAGGGGAACTATGGCTACACCTTC. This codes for CSAREGNYGYTF.

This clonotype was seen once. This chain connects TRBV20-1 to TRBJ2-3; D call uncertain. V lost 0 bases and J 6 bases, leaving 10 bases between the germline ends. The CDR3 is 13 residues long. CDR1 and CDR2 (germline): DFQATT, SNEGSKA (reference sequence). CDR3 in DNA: TGCAGTGCTAGAGACGTGTGGCTTGATACGCAGTATTTT. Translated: CSARDVWLDTQYF.

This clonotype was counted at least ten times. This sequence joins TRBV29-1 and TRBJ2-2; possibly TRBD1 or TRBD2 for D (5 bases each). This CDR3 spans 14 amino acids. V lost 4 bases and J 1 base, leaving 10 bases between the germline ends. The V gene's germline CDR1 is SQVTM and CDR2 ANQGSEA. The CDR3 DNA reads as TGCAGCGTTGTCAGGGAGCGGAACACCGGGGAGCTGTTTTTT. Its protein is CSVVRERNTGELFF.

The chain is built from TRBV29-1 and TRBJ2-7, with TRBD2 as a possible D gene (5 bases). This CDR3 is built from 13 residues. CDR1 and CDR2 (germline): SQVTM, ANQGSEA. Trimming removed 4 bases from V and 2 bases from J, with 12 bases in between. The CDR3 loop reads CSVVWRHTYEQYF. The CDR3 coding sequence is TGCAGCGTTGTCTGGAGGCACACCTACGAGCAGTACTTC.

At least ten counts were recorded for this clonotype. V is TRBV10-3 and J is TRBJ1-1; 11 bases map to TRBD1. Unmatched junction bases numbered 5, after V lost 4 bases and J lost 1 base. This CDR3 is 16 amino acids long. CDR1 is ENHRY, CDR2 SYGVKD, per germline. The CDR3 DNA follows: TGTGCCATCAGTGGGGACAGGGGGGCCCCGAACACTGAAGCTTTCTTT. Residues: CAISGDRGAPNTEAFF.

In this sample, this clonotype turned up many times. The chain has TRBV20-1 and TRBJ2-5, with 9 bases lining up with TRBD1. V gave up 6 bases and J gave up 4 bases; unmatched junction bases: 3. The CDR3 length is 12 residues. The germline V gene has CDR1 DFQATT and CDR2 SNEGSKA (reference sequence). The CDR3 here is CSARGQGETQYF. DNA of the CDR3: TGCAGTGCCCGGGGACAGGGAGAGACCCAGTACTTC.

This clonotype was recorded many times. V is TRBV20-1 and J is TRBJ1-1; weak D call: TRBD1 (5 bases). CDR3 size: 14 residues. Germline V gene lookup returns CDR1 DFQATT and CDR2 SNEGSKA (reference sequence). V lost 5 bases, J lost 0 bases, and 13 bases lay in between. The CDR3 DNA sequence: TGCAGTGCTCCTCCGGGACCGATGAACACTGAAGCTTTCTTT. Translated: CSAPPGPMNTEAFF.